A single sample gave rise to the 16 T cell receptor beta chains below, sequenced in a study of tumor-infiltrating lymphocytes in oesophageal squamous cell carcinoma. TCRdb reprocessed the PCR reads with MiXCR, giving one entry per CDR3 protein. Here the sample spans over 8,000 distinct CDR3 sequences, about 60% being singletons. Sequencing was carried out using esophageal tumor tissue. These receptors were taken from a female donor with esophageal squamous cell carcinoma.

This clonotype was seen just once. This rearrangement joins TRBV7-2 to TRBJ2-1; 10 nucleotides line up with TRBD1. The closer fit of TRBJ2-5 to the DNA end suggests the J call may be wrong. This CDR3 has 15 residues. CDR1 SGHTA and CDR2 FQGNSA come from the germline V gene. CDR3 in amino acids: CASSLAGTGEETQYF. The CDR3 DNA is TGTGCCAGCAGCTTAGCCGGGACAGGGGAGGAGACCCAGTACTTC.

The V and J genes are TRBV28 and TRBJ2-5; D gene ambiguous. Germline V gene lookup returns CDR1 MDHEN and CDR2 SYDVKM. The V gene lost 7 bases and the J gene lost 0 bases, with 9 bases spanning the gap. The CDR3 spans 13 residues. The CDR3 DNA reads TGTGCCAGCACCTGGGGTTACCAAGAGACCCAGTACTTC. Amino acid sequence: CASTWGYQETQYF.

By share, this clonotype ranks as large. The rearrangement uses TRBV7-2 and TRBJ1-1; D might be TRBD1 (6 bases). The CDR3 sequence is 13 residues long. The V and J ends lost 4 bases and 3 bases respectively, with 9 bases between them. From germline, CDR1 is SGHTA and CDR2 FQGNSA. In DNA, the CDR3 is TGTGCCAGCAGCTGGCAGGGGTACACTGAAGCTTTCTTT. This translates into CASSWQGYTEAFF.

On this clonotype itself: An end of the junction does not agree with germline; a read error may underlie this. This chain uses TRBV4-1 with TRBJ2-5; D unclear. The J call could be wrong; TRBJ2-1 is a better fit for the DNA end. CDR3 size: 16 residues. Germline assignment: CDR1 MGHRA and CDR2 YSYEKL. The CDR3 DNA is TGTGCCAGCAGCCAAGCCTATCGCTCCTCAGGCTATGAGCAGTTCTTC. It yields the protein CASSQAYRSSGYEQFF.

The V call is TRBV5-1, the J call TRBJ1-1; D is possibly TRBD1 (5 bases). Germline V gene lookup returns CDR1 SGHRS and CDR2 YFSETQ. The germline V and J ends were trimmed by 5 bases and 0 bases, with 11 bases remaining between them. This CDR3 spans 14 amino acids. For the CDR3, the DNA is TGCGCCAGCAGTCCCGGGACGCTGAACACTGAAGCTTTCTTT. As protein: CASSPGTLNTEAFF.

The chain uses TRBV7-3 and TRBJ2-5; the D gene is possibly TRBD2 (5 bases). The DNA end is more similar to TRBJ2-1, so the J call may be wrong. The CDR3 extends over 14 amino acids. CDR1 and CDR2 (germline): SGHTA, FQGTGA. CDR3 region: CASSLGSLANEQFF. The CDR3 DNA is TGTGCCAGCAGCTTAGGTTCGCTAGCCAATGAGCAGTTCTTC.

Only a few counts were recorded for this clonotype. V is TRBV6-2 or TRBV6-3 and J is TRBJ2-5; perhaps TRBD2 as D (6 bases). V lost 0 bases, J lost 4 bases, and 9 bases lay in between. This CDR3 comprises 14 residues. CDR1 and CDR2 (germline): MNHEY, SVGEGT. The CDR3 region is CASSYSGGGETQYF. The CDR3 bases are TGTGCCAGCAGTTACTCGGGGGGAGGAGAGACCCAGTACTTC.

V usage is TRBV7-2 and J usage is TRBJ1-5, with TRBD1 as a possible D gene (6 bases). The CDR3 sequence is 12 residues long. Germline assignment: CDR1 SGHTA and CDR2 FQGNSA. Trimming took 3 bases from V and 7 from J, leaving 7 bases between them. The DNA for the CDR3 is TGTGCCAGCAGCTTTGGGGGCCAGCCCCAGCATTTT. Its translation: CASSFGGQPQHF.

The V and J genes are TRBV7-9 and TRBJ2-5, with 9 bases matching TRBD1. The J call could be wrong; TRBJ2-1 is a better fit for the DNA end. Germline lookup yields CDR1 SEHNR and CDR2 FQNEAQ (reference sequence). This CDR3 is built from 13 residues. CDR3 coding DNA: TGTGCCAGCAAGGTGACAGGGGGCAATGAGCAGTTCTTC. This translates into CASKVTGGNEQFF.

The chain uses TRBV6-1 and TRBJ2-3, with D maybe TRBD2 (5 bases). Per germline, CDR1 MNHNS and CDR2 SASEGT. This CDR3 has 15 amino acids. The V end was cut by 2 bases, the J end by 5 bases, with 14 bases between. CDR3 in DNA: TGTGCCAGCAGTGAAAACGCAGGAGGAGTAGATACGCAGTATTTT. Its protein product is CASSENAGGVDTQYF.

This clonotype has just a few counts. This chain joins TRBV7-2 and TRBJ2-3; D is unclear. V shed 5 bases and J shed 1 base, with 7 bases lying between them. The CDR3 extends over 13 amino acids. Germline CDR1 reads SGHTA; CDR2 reads FQGNSA. The chain's CDR3 is CASSPSRTDTQYF. The CDR3 nucleotides are TGTGCCAGCAGCCCTAGTCGCACAGATACGCAGTATTTT.

The chain uses TRBV6-6 and TRBJ2-6; D is uncertain. Near its end, the DNA agrees better with TRBJ2-1, so the J call may be wrong. This CDR3 is built from 13 residues. In germline, CDR1 is MNHNY, CDR2 SVGAGI (reference sequence). CDR3: CASSYRLTYEQFF. DNA of the CDR3: TGTGCCAGCAGTTACCGGCTTACCTACGAGCAGTTCTTC.

Notes on this clonotype: The germline gene is not matched at one end of the junction; a read error may be the cause. This chain uses TRBV6-1 with TRBJ2-3; 7 bases are shared with TRBD1. This CDR3 region has 13 residues. Germline V CDR1 and CDR2: MNHNS, SASEGT. CDR3 DNA sequence: TGTGCCAGCAGTGAAAGACCCGACAGGGTCGAGTTCTTC. It specifies CASSERPDRVEFF.

The V and J genes are TRBV6-1 and TRBJ1-2; possible D gene TRBD1, 5 bases. Germline V gene lookup returns CDR1 MNHNS and CDR2 SASEGT. With 5 bases removed from V and 9 bases from J, the gap between germline ends came to 16 bases. CDR3 length: 13 amino acids. Here the CDR3 reads CASSNTGARSYTF. In nucleotides, the CDR3 is TGTGCCAGCAGTAATACCGGGGCAAGGAGCTACACCTTC.

The rearrangement joins TRBV7-2 to TRBJ2-1; TRBD2 is a possible D gene (5 bases). The CDR3 length is 15 residues. Trimming took 0 bases from V and 7 from J, leaving 13 bases between them. The germline V gene has CDR1 SGHTA and CDR2 FQGNSA. CDR3 protein: CASSLAILARNEQFF. For the CDR3, the DNA is TGTGCCAGCAGCTTAGCTATCCTAGCCCGTAATGAGCAGTTCTTC.

The genes are TRBV6-1 and TRBJ2-1, with TRBD2 matching 8 bases. This CDR3 contains 12 residues. Trimming cost V 8 bases and J 6 bases; bases outside gene matches: 3. Germline CDR1 reads MNHNS; CDR2 reads SASEGT. The CDR3 loop is CASWTSRNEQFF. In nucleotides, the CDR3 is TGTGCCAGCTGGACTAGCCGCAATGAGCAGTTCTTC.